The present T cell receptor (beta chain) was sequenced within a study of read filtering for tumor transcriptome and immune sequencing. Study-wide context: Among patients, 17 to 20 were male and around 15 female, aged roughly 45 to 85 (mean approximately 64). Transcriptome libraries were built from DNase-treated RNA.

Looked up from germline, CDR1 is SGDLS and CDR2 is YYNGEE. This CDR3 spans 15 amino acids. J lost 4 bases, V lost 3 bases, and 7 bases had no gene match. The library was built from about 400 ng RNA with molecular barcoded adaptors for alpha/delta and beta/gamma chains. TCRdb processed the reads anew with MiXCR; each CDR3 protein has one entry. In the table there are thousands of distinct CDR3 sequences, around a sixth of which are singletons. General observations from the study: Roughly 80% of IR-seq clonotypes had a single read, yet these held about 3.5% of reads.

This clonotype has a count of ten or more. The antigen is not known. The rearrangement joins TRBV9 to TRBJ2-5, with 9 bases that match TRBD1. Input material: a population of CD138-negative cells sorted from bone marrow. This TCR was sampled from a donor over 35 with multiple myeloma. CDR3 protein: CASSGGQGVGETQYF. Here the CDR3 DNA reads TGTGCCAGCAGCGGGGGACAGGGAGTCGGAGAGACCCAGTACTTC.